Below, one TCR beta chain is given with its context. This record comes from a study of blood T cell repertoires in COVID-19. Study processing details: Scientists estimated how many nucleated cells there were by amplifying reference gene primers. TCRdb's copy holds only in-frame clones and misses some; the assay was immunoSEQ multiplex PCR. V, J and clone size were drawn from that table, and D and trimming were deduced from the DNA. The table records more than 150,000 clones, around 90% of them present only once. Participants came from fewer than 25 US areas, aged about 18 to 89 years. Participants had their cohort set by participant-reported clinical history. This TCR came from a woman aged 25 to 39 who had recovered from COVID-19. The specimen sequenced was PBMCs or T cells enriched from blood (not recorded which).

As DNA, the CDR3 is TGTGCCAGCAGCCAAGGGCCGGGACCCAAAGGGGGCTATGGCTACACCTTC. As protein: CASSQGPGPKGGYGYTF. The V and J genes are TRBV3-1 (or the pseudogene TRBV3-2) and TRBJ1-2; TRBD1 is a possible D gene (6 bases). Germline assignment: CDR1 LGHDT and CDR2 YNNKEL (reference sequence). The CDR3 runs 17 residues. V lost 1 base and J lost 4, with 19 bases in between.